The clone carrying this T cell receptor (beta chain) was seen once. The antigen remains undetermined. These data originate in a study of cytomegalovirus exposure and HLA in healthy donors. Across the whole study: Earlier work reported 110 million or so unique TCR beta sequences from about 200 million T cells. Study observations and caveats: Earlier analysis found most TCR beta V segments productive about 90% or about 30% of the time.

Germline CDR1 and CDR2: SQVTM and ANQGSEA. The length of the CDR3 is 14 residues. The V gene lost 5 bases and the J gene lost 0 bases, with 10 bases spanning the gap. Primers for the PCR totalled 60 Vbeta and 13 Jbeta. Clones were read by immunoSEQ multiplex PCR, and TCRdb kept only the in-frame ones, dropping some. The data show under 200,000 clones, around 77% seen once. The sequenced sample was PBMCs. The origin of this receptor is a man aged 60 to 75 in good health and CMV-seronegative. J is TRBJ2-2 and V is TRBV29-1; D is unresolved. The CDR3 spells CSVLEQTNTGELFF. The CDR3 nucleotides are TGCAGCGTTCTTGAACAGACGAACACCGGGGAGCTGTTTTTT.